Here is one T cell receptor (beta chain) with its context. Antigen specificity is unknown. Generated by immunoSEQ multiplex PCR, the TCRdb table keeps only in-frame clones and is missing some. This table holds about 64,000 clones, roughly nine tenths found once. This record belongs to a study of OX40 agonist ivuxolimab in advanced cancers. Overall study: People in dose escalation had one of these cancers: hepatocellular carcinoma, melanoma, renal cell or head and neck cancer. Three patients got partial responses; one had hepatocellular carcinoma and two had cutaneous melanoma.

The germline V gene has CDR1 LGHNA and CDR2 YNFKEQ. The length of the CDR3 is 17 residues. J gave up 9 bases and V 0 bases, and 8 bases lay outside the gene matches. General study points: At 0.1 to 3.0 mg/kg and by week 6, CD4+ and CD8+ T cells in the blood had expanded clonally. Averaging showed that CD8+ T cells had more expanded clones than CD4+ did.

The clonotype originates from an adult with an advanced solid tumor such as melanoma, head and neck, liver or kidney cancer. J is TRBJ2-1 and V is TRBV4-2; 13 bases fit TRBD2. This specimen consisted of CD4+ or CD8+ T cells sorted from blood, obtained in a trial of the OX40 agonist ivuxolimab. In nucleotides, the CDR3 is TGTGCCAGCAGCCAAGATCTAACTAGCGGGGGGGCTATTGAGCAGTTCTTC. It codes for CASSQDLTSGGAIEQFF.